Sequencing of this T cell receptor (beta chain) was carried out in a study of blood T cell repertoires in COVID-19. The CDR3 is made up of 15 amino acids. V shed 3 bases and J 0 bases; nucleotides not matched to a gene: 2. Germline loops: CDR1 SNHLY, CDR2 FYNNEI. Original data processing: Reference gene primers were amplified, and this amplification served to estimate nucleated cell counts. Generated by immunoSEQ multiplex PCR, the TCRdb table keeps only in-frame clones and is missing some. Clone size and the V and J calls come from that table; the DNA yielded D and trimming. Of a few hundred thousand clones in the sample, approximately 80% were seen once.

This TCR was sampled from a human donor in a cohort sampled during active COVID-19. Sequenced material: peripheral blood. V gene TRBV2 combines with J gene TRBJ2-1; 7 bases map to TRBD1. CDR3 nucleotide sequence: TGTGCCAGCAGTGAGCCAGGGGGCTCCTACAATGAGCAGTTCTTC. This translates into CASSEPGGSYNEQFF.